The 8 T cell receptor beta chains below were found in one sample sequenced in a study of shared clonotypes between healthy human individuals. Assay: immunoSEQ multiplex PCR; the TCRdb copy retains only in-frame clones and omits some. The sample carries around 510,000 clones, 95% to 96% recorded once. The sample taken for sequencing was naive CD4+ T cells sorted from blood. Described subset: CD45RA+ positively selected. These receptor sequences come from a woman in her thirties in good health.

This chain links TRBV6-1 with TRBJ1-1, with D unclear. CDR3 length: 16 amino acids. Germline lookup yields CDR1 MNHNS and CDR2 SASEGT. Trimming removed 0 bases at V and 1 base at J, with 12 bases between. CDR3 residues: CASSEALGRANTEAFF. The CDR3 coding sequence is TGTGCCAGCAGTGAAGCGCTCGGTCGGGCGAACACTGAAGCTTTCTTT.

The rearrangement links TRBV18 to TRBJ1-5; D unresolved. The CDR3 extends over 14 amino acids. From germline, CDR1 is KGHSH and CDR2 LQKENI. Trimming took off 0 bases at V and 2 bases at J, with 5 bases between the two ends. CDR3 bases: TGTGCCAGCTCACCACCGGTGGGCAATCAGCCCCAGCATTTT. Its protein product is CASSPPVGNQPQHF.

The chain couples TRBV28 to TRBJ2-3, with D uncertain. The CDR3 sequence is 13 residues long. Trimming cost V 10 bases and J 4 bases, with 15 bases left between them. Germline CDR1 is MDHEN and CDR2 is SYDVKM. For the CDR3, the DNA is TGTGCCATCGATACTTCAAGCTCAGATACGCAGTATTTT. Amino acid sequence: CAIDTSSSDTQYF.

The rearrangement uses TRBV27 and TRBJ2-7; 10 bases line up with TRBD2. The CDR3 has 15 residues. With V trimmed by 6 bases and J by 4 bases, 9 bases remained unmatched. CDR1 MNHEY and CDR2 SMNVEV come from the germline V gene (reference sequence). The DNA of the CDR3 is TGTGCCAGCAGCCGCGGAGCTAGCGGGAGTTACGAGCAGTACTTC. Translating gives CASSRGASGSYEQYF.

The J gene is TRBJ1-6, the V gene TRBV7-9; no reliable D call. CDR1 is SEHNR, CDR2 FQNEAQ, per germline (reference sequence). This CDR3 is built from 14 residues. With 4 bases removed from V and 7 bases from J, the gap between germline ends came to 11 bases. This CDR3 reads CASSSITVNSPLHF. CDR3 nucleotide sequence: TGTGCCAGCAGCTCTATCACAGTGAATTCACCCCTCCACTTT.

V usage is TRBV5-1 and J usage is TRBJ1-1; 9 nucleotides agree with TRBD1. This CDR3 spans 14 amino acids. The V gene's germline CDR1 is SGHRS and CDR2 YFSETQ. The V and J ends lost 5 bases and 1 base, in that order; junction bases with no gene match: 3. This CDR3 reads CASRGQGWNTEAFF. CDR3 coding DNA: TGCGCCAGCAGGGGACAGGGCTGGAACACTGAAGCTTTCTTT.

The chain carries TRBV15 and TRBJ2-2, with TRBD2 identical over 11 bases. Germline V CDR1 and CDR2: LNHNV, YYDKDF (reference sequence). CDR3 length: 18 amino acids. Unmatched junction bases numbered 10, after V lost 0 bases and J lost 7 bases. The CDR3 bases are TGTGCCACCAGCAGAGATCCCACTAGCGGGAGTAGGAACGGGGAGCTGTTTTTT. It yields the protein CATSRDPTSGSRNGELFF.

V and J are TRBV2 and TRBJ2-4, with D unclear. Deletions cut 7 bases from V and 0 bases from J, with 10 bases between. Germline V lookup: CDR1 SNHLY, CDR2 FYNNEI. CDR3 length equals 14 residues. The CDR3 here is CASKADLAKNIQYF. Written as DNA, the CDR3 is TGTGCCAGCAAGGCAGACCTAGCCAAAAACATTCAGTACTTC.